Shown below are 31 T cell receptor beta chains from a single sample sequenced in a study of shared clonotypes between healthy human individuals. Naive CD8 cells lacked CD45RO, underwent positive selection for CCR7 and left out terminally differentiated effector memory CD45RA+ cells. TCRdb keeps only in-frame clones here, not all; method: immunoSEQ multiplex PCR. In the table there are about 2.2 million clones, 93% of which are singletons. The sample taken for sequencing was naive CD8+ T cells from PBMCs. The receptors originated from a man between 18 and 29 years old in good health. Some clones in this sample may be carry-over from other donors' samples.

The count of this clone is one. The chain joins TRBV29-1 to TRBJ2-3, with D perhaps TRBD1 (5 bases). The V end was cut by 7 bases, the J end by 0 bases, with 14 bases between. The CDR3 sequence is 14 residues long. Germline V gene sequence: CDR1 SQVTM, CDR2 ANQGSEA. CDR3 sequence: CSAEGHSSTDTQYF. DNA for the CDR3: TGCAGCGCAGAAGGACACTCTAGCACAGATACGCAGTATTTT.

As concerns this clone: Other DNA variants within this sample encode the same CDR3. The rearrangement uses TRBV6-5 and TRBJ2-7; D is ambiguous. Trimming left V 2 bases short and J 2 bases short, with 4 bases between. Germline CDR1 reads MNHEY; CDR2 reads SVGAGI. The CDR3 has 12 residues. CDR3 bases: TGTGCCAGCAGTTACGGTCCCTACGAGCAGTACTTC. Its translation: CASSYGPYEQYF.

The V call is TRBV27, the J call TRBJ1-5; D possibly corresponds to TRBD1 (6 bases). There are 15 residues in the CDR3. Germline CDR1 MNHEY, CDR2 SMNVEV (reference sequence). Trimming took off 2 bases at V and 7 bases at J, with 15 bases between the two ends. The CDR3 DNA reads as TGTGCCAGCAGTTTAGGAGGGGGTCTTGGCCAGCCCCAGCATTTT. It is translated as CASSLGGGLGQPQHF.

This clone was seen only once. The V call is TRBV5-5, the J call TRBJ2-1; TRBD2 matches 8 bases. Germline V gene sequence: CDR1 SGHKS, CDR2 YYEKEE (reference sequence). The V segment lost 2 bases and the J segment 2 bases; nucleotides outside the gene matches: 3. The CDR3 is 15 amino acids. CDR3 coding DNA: TGTGCCAGCAGCTTCGGGCGGGGGGCCTACAATGAGCAGTTCTTC. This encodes CASSFGRGAYNEQFF.

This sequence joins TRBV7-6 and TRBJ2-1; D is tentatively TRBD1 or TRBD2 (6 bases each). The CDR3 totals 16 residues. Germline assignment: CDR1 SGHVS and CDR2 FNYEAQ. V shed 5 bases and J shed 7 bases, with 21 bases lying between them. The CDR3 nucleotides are TGTGCCAGCAGCCCTAGGGGGAGGCTGATGGGTAATGAGCAGTTCTTC. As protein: CASSPRGRLMGNEQFF.

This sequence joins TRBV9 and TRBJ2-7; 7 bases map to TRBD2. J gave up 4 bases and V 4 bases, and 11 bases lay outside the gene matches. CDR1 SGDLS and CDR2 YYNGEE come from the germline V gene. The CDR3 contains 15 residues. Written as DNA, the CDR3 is TGTGCCAGCAGCCCCGGGGGGAGCGGGATATACGAGCAGTACTTC. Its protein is CASSPGGSGIYEQYF. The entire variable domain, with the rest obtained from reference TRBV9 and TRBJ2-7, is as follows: DSGVTQTPKHLITATGQRVTLRCSPRSGDLSVYWYQQSLDQGLQFLIQYYNGEERAKGNILERFSAQQFPDLHSELNLSSLELGDSALYFCASSPGGSGIYEQYFGPGTRLTVT.

As DNA, the CDR3 is TGCGCCAGCAGCCAAGATCAGGCGGGACCCCCCTACAATGAGCAGTTCTTC. Translation: CASSQDQAGPPYNEQFF. The chain links TRBV4-1 to TRBJ2-1, with D possibly matching TRBD2 (6 bases). The CDR3 consists of 17 residues. Trimming shortened V by 0 bases and J by 2 bases, and 14 bases separated the two germline ends. Germline V lookup: CDR1 MGHRA, CDR2 YSYEKL.

The CDR3 DNA reads TGTGCCAGCAGCGTAGCTAGGGCAGGGTTTTCTTCCGAGCAGTACTTC. Amino acid sequence: CASSVARAGFSSEQYF. The rearrangement uses TRBV9 and TRBJ2-7; TRBD1 is a possible D gene (5 bases). Germline CDR1 SGDLS, CDR2 YYNGEE. This CDR3 spans 16 amino acids. The V and J ends lost 0 bases and 6 bases respectively, with 19 bases between them.

The chain's CDR3 is CASSLRVLTGVTGELFF. The CDR3 DNA follows: TGCGCCAGCAGCTTGCGGGTTTTGACAGGGGTAACCGGGGAGCTGTTTTTT. The chain has TRBV5-1 and TRBJ2-2; 8 bases are shared with TRBD1. CDR1 is SGHRS, CDR2 YFSETQ, per germline. The CDR3 extends over 17 amino acids. V was clipped by 1 base and J by 5 bases; unmatched bases: 10.

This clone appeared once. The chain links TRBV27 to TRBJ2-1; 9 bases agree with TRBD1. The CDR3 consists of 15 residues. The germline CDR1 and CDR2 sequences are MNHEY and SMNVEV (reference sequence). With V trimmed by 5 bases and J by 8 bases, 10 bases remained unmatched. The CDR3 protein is CASSPPTGGRDEQFF. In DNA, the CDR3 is TGTGCCAGCAGTCCTCCGACAGGGGGGAGAGATGAGCAGTTCTTC.

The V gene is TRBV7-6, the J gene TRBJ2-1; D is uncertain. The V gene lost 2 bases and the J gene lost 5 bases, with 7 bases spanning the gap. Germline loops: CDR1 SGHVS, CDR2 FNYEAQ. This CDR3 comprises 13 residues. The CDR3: CASSLSRHNEQFF. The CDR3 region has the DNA TGTGCCAGCAGCTTAAGTCGGCACAATGAGCAGTTCTTC.

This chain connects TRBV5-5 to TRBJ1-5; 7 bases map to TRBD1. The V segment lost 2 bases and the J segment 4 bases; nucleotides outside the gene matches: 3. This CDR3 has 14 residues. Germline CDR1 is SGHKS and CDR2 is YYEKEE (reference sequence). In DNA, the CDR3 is TGTGCCAGCAGCTTCGACAGGGTTAATCAGCCCCAGCATTTT. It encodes CASSFDRVNQPQHF. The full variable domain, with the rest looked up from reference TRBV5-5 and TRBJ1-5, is DAGVTQSPTHLIKTRGQQVTLRCSPISGHKSVSWYQQVLGQGPQFIFQYYEKEERGRGNFPDRFSARQFPNYSSELNVNALLLGDSALYLCASSFDRVNQPQHFGDGTRLSIL.

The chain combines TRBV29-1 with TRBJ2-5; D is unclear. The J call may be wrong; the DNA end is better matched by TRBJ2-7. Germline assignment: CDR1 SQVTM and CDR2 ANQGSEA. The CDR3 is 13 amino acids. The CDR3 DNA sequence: TGCAGCGTTGAGAAAGGGCAGCCCTACGAGCAGTACTTC. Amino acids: CSVEKGQPYEQYF.

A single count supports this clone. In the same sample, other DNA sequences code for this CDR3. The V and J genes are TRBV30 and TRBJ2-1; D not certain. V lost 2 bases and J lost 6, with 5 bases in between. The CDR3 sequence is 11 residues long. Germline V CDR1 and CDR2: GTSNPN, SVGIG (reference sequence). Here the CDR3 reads CAWSPSNEQFF. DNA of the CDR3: TGTGCCTGGAGTCCTAGCAATGAGCAGTTCTTC.

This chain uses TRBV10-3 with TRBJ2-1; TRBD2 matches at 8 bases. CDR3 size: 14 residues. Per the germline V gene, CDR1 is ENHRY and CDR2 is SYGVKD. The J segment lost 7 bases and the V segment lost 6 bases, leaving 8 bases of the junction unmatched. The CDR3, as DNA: TGTGCCATCAGCCAAGCGGGAGACAAGAATGAGCAGTTCTTC. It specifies CAISQAGDKNEQFF.

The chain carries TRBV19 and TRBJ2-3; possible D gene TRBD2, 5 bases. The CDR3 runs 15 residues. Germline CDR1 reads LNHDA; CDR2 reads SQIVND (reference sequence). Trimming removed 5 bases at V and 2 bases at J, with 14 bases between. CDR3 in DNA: TGTGCCAGTAGTGGGTGGGGAGCCTCCACAGATACGCAGTATTTT. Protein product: CASSGWGASTDTQYF.

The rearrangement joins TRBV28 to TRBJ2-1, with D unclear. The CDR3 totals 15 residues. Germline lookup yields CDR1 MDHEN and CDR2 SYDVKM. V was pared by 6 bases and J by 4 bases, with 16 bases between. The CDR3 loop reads CASSPPGPGYNEQFF. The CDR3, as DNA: TGTGCCAGCAGCCCCCCGGGTCCCGGGTACAATGAGCAGTTCTTC. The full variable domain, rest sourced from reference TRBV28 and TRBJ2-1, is DVKVTQSSRYLVKRTGEKVFLECVQDMDHENMFWYRQDPGLGLRLIYFSYDVKMKEKGDIPEGYSVSREKKERFSLILESASTNQTSMYLCASSPPGPGYNEQFFGPGTRLTVL.

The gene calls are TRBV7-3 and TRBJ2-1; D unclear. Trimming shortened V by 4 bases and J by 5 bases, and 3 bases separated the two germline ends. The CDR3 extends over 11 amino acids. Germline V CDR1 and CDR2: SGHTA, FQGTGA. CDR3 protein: CASSSDNEQFF. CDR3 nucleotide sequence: TGTGCCAGCAGCTCAGACAATGAGCAGTTCTTC.

CDR3 nucleotide sequence: TGCGCCAGCTCCCCTTCGGCAGGGTCCTCCTACGAGCAGTACTTC. It is translated as CASSPSAGSSYEQYF. The rearrangement links TRBV5-1 to TRBJ2-7; D is possibly TRBD1 (5 bases). The V and J ends lost 7 bases and 0 bases respectively, with 17 bases between them. This CDR3 region has 15 residues. Germline-derived CDR1 and CDR2 are SGHRS and YFSETQ. Supplemented by reference TRBV5-1 and TRBJ2-7, the full variable domain reads KAGVTQTPRYLIKTRGQQVTLSCSPISGHRSVSWYQQTPGQGLQFLFEYFSETQRNKGNFPGRFSGRQFSNSRSEMNVSTLELGDSALYLCASSPSAGSSYEQYFGPGTRLTVT.

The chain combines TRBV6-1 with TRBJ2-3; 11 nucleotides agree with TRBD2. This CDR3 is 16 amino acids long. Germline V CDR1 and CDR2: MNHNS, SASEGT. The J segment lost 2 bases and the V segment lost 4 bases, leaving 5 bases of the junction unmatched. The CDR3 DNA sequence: TGTGCCAGCAGTGCCGGGACTAGCGGTAACACAGATACGCAGTATTTT. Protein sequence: CASSAGTSGNTDTQYF.

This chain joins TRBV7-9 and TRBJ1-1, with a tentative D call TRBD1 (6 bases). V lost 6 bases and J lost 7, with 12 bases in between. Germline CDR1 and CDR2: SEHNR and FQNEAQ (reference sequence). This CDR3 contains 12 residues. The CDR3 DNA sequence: TGTGCCAGCAGGCCTACAGGGCTTGAAGCTTTCTTT. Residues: CASRPTGLEAFF.

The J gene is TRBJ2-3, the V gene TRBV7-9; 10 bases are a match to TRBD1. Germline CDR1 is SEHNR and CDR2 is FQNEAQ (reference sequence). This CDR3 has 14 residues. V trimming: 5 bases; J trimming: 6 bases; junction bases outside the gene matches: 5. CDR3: CASSVDRGSDTQYF. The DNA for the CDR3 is TGTGCCAGCAGCGTGGACAGGGGGTCTGATACGCAGTATTTT. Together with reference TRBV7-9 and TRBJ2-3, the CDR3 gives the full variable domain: DTGVSQNPRHKITKRGQNVTFRCDPISEHNRLYWYRQTLGQGPEFLTYFQNEAQLEKSRLLSDRFSAERPKGSFSTLEIQRTEQGDSAMYLCASSVDRGSDTQYFGPGTRLTVL.

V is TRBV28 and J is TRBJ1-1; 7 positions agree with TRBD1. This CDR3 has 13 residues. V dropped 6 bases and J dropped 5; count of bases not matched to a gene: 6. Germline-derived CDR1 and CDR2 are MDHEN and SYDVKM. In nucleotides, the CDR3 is TGTGCCAGCAGGAACTACAGGGGTACTGAAGCTTTCTTT. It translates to CASRNYRGTEAFF. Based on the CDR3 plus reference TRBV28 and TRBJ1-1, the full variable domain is DVKVTQSSRYLVKRTGEKVFLECVQDMDHENMFWYRQDPGLGLRLIYFSYDVKMKEKGDIPEGYSVSREKKERFSLILESASTNQTSMYLCASRNYRGTEAFFGQGTRLTVV.

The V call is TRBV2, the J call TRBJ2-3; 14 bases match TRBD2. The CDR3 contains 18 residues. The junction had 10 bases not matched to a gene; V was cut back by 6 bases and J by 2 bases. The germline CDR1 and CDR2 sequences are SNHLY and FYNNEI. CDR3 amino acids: CASRDWTSGRPHTDTQYF. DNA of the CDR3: TGTGCCAGCAGGGATTGGACTAGCGGGAGGCCCCACACAGATACGCAGTATTTT.

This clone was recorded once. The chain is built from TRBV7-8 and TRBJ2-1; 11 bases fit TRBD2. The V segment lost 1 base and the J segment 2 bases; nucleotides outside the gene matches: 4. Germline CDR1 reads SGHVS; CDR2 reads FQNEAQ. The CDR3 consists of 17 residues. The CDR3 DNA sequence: TGTGCCAGCAGCTTAGGATCTAGCGGGGGGCCCTACAATGAGCAGTTCTTC. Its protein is CASSLGSSGGPYNEQFF.

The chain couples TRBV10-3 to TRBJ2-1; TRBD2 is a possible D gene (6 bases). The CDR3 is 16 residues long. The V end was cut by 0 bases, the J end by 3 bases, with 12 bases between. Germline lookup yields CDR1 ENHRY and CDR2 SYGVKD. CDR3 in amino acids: CAISESRERGYNEQFF. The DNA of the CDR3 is TGTGCCATCAGTGAGTCCCGGGAGCGCGGCTACAATGAGCAGTTCTTC.

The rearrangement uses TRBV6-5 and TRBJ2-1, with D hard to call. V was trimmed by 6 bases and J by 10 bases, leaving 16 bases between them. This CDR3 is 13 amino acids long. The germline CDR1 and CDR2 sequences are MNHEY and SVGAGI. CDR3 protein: CASSSFFGQEQFF. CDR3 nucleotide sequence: TGTGCCAGCAGCTCCTTCTTTGGTCAAGAGCAGTTCTTC.

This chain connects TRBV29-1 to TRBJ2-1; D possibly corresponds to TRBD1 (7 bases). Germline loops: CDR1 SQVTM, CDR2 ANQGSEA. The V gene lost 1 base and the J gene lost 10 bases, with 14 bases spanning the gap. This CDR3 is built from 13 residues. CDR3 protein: CSVEVGRGAEQFF. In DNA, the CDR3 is TGCAGCGTTGAAGTAGGCAGGGGGGCCGAGCAGTTCTTC.

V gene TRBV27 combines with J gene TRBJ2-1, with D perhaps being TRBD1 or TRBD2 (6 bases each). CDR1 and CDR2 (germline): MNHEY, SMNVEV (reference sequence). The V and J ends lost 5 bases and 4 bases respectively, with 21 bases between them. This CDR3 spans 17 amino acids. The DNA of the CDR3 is TGTGCCAGCAGTCCTAGGGGAGGACAGAACACTTACAATGAGCAGTTCTTC. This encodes CASSPRGGQNTYNEQFF.

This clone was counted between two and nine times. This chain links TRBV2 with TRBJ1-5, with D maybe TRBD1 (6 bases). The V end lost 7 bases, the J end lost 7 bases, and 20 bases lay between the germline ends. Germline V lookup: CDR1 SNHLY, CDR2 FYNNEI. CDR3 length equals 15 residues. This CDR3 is CASTEVGGRRQPQHF. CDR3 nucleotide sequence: TGTGCCAGCACGGAGGTCGGGGGGCGGCGCCAGCCCCAGCATTTT.

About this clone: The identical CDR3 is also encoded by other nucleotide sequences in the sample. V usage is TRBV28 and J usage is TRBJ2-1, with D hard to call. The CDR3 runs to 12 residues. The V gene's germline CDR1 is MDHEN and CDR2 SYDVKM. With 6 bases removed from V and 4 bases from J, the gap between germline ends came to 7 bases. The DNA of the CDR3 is TGTGCCAGCAGCCCTTCGTACAATGAGCAGTTCTTC. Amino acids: CASSPSYNEQFF.